The 6 T cell receptor beta chains in this list originate from one sample, sequenced in a study of T cells in Graves' hyperthyroidism and ophthalmopathy. Amplified TCR beta CDR3 regions came from RNA transcripts. An initial round of RT-PCR targeting the TCR CDR3 relied on the HTBI primer set. MiXCR, run by TCRdb on the multiplex PCR reads, gives a single entry per CDR3 protein. The repertoire includes hundreds of thousands of distinct CDR3 sequences, about a fifth of them detected once, and 34% sits in the top ten. Sequencing was carried out using blood. These receptors were collected from a man aged 25-45 years with Graves' ophthalmopathy.

The sample holds one count of this clonotype. A much larger clonotype is one base distant, so this may be a read error. The chain combines TRBV7-2 with TRBJ1-4; 7 bases are a match to TRBD1. CDR3 length: 15 amino acids. V gave up 5 bases and J gave up 8 bases; unmatched junction bases: 11. CDR1 is SGHTA, CDR2 FQGNSA, per germline. This CDR3 reads CASSRRGAGSEKLFF. The CDR3, as DNA: TGTGCCAGCAGCCGCAGGGGGGCGGGCAGCGAAAAACTGTTTTTT.

The sample holds many counts of this clonotype. The V and J genes are TRBV28 and TRBJ2-7; 9 bases line up with TRBD1. CDR3 length equals 15 residues. Germline V CDR1 and CDR2: MDHEN, SYDVKM. The V gene end was trimmed by 5 bases and the J gene end by 5 bases; junction bases not matched to a gene: 10. Here the CDR3 reads CASSGVGTGYNEQYF. For the CDR3, the DNA is TGTGCCAGCAGTGGGGTCGGGACAGGGTATAACGAGCAGTACTTC.

DNA for the CDR3: TGTGCCAGCAGCCGGGCTGGGGGCAATCAGCCCCAGCATTTT. Translation: CASSRAGGNQPQHF. V is TRBV6-1 and J is TRBJ1-5; D not resolved. CDR3 length: 14 amino acids. Looked up from germline, CDR1 is MNHNS and CDR2 is SASEGT. The V end lost 6 bases, the J end lost 2 bases, and 11 bases lay between the germline ends.

For the CDR3, the DNA is TGTGCCAGCAGCCCCGTAGTTCGCCCTATCGCCTACGAGCAGTACTTC. It encodes CASSPVVRPIAYEQYF. V usage is TRBV7-9 and J usage is TRBJ2-7, with D unclear. This CDR3 is 16 amino acids long. Per germline, CDR1 SEHNR and CDR2 FQNEAQ (reference sequence). V was trimmed by 5 bases and J by 2 bases, leaving 19 bases between them.

This clonotype was detected ten times or more. The chain couples TRBV11-1 to TRBJ2-5; the D gene is possibly TRBD1 (5 bases). The CDR3 is made up of 14 amino acids. Germline V gene lookup returns CDR1 SGHAT and CDR2 FQDESV (reference sequence). V dropped 4 bases and J dropped 2 bases, with 11 bases sitting between them. The CDR3 reads CASSSIDRQETQYF. The CDR3 region has the DNA TGTGCCAGCAGCTCCATTGACAGACAAGAGACCCAGTACTTC.

This clonotype was picked up many times. This chain uses TRBV7-9 with TRBJ2-7, with 12 bases lining up with TRBD2. The CDR3 is 14 amino acids. Germline CDR1 and CDR2: SEHNR and FQNEAQ (reference sequence). Trimming cost V 7 bases and J 1 base; bases outside gene matches: 2. Written as DNA, the CDR3 is TGTGCCAGCACCGGACTAGCGGGGTCCTACGAGCAGTACTTC. This codes for CASTGLAGSYEQYF. The full variable domain, rest sourced from reference TRBV7-9 and TRBJ2-7, is DTGVSQNPRHKITKRGQNVTFRCDPISEHNRLYWYRQTLGQGPEFLTYFQNEAQLEKSRLLSDRFSAERPKGSFSTLEIQRTEQGDSAMYLCASTGLAGSYEQYFGPGTRLTVT.